This T cell receptor (beta chain) was sequenced in a study of T cell repertoires in cytomegalovirus infection. Study information: The authors used CMV epitopes that were HLA-C-restricted (recently identified) and HLA-B-restricted (well studied).

The V gene lost 3 bases and the J gene lost 6 bases, with 21 bases spanning the gap. The CDR3 runs to 16 residues. Germline lookup yields CDR1 SGDLS and CDR2 YYNGEE. Study-level points and caveats: HLA-C-restricted CMV clonotypes gave the most frequent clonotype in two of eight donors.

Comments on this clonotype: Its antigen is not known.

Each CDR3 protein is one row after TCRdb ran MiXCR on the reads. The profile shows about 920,000 distinct CDR3 sequences, under 40% of them singletons. Sequencing was performed on cultured CD8+ T cells from PBMCs, taken from culture after CMV antigen stimulation. The receptor was derived from a human donor in good health (CMV status not recorded). Some clones in this sample may be carry-over from other donors' samples. V is TRBV9 and J is TRBJ1-2; TRBD1 is a possible D gene (5 bases). CDR3 sequence: CASSETLGVRGNGYTF. CDR3 DNA: TGTGCCAGCAGCGAAACACTGGGGGTCCGGGGGAATGGCTACACCTTC.